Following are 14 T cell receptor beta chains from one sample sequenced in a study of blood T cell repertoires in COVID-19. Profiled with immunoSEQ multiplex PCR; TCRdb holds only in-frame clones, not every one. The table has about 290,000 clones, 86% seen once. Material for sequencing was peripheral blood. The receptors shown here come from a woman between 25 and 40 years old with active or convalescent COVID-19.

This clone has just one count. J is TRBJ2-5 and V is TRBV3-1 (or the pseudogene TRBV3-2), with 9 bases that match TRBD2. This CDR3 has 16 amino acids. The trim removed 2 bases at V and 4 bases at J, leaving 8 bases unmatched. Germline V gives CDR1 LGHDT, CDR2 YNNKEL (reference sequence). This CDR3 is CASSQIPAGGLETQYF. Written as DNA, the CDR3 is TGTGCCAGCAGCCAAATCCCAGCGGGGGGTCTAGAGACCCAGTACTTC.

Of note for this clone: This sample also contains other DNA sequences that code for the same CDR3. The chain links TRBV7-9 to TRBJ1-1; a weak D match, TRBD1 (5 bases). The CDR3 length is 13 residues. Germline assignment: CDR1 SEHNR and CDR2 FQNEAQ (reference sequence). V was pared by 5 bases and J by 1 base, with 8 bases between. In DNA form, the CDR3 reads TGTGCCAGCAGCCCCACAGGGAACACTGAAGCTTTCTTT. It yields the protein CASSPTGNTEAFF.

The CDR3 loop reads CASSYRTGSATGELFF. CDR3 nucleotide sequence: TGCGCCAGCAGCTACCGGACAGGGTCGGCCACCGGGGAGCTGTTTTTT. This chain connects TRBV5-1 to TRBJ2-2; TRBD1 aligns across 8 bases. With 3 bases clipped from V and 4 bases from J, the junction kept 8 bases outside the gene matches. The V gene's germline CDR1 is SGHRS and CDR2 YFSETQ. CDR3 size: 16 residues.

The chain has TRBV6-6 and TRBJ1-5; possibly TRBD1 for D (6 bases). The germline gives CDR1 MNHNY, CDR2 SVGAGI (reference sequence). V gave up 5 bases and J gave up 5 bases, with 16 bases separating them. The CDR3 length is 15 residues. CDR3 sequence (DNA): TGTGCCAGCAGTCCGGACAGCCTAGGGTATCAGCCCCAGCATTTT. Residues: CASSPDSLGYQPQHF.

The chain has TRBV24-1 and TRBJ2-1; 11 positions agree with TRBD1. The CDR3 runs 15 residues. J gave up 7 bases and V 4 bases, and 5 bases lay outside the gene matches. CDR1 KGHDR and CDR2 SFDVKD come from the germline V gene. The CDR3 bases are TGTGCCACCAGTGACCTAGGACAGGGGGCAAATGAGCAGTTCTTC. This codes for CATSDLGQGANEQFF.

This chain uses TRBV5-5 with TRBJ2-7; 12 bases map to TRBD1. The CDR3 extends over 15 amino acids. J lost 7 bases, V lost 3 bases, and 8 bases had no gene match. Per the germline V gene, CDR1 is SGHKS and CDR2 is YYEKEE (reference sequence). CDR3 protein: CASSYGAGQGAEQYF. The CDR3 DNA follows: TGTGCCAGCAGCTATGGAGCGGGACAGGGGGCTGAGCAGTACTTC.

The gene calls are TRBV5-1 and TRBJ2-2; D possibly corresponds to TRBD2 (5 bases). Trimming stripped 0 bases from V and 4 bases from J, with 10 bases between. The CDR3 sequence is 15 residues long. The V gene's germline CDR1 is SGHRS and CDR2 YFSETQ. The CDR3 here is CASSLAGKGTGELFF. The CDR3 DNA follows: TGCGCCAGCAGCTTGGCGGGGAAGGGCACCGGGGAGCTGTTTTTT.

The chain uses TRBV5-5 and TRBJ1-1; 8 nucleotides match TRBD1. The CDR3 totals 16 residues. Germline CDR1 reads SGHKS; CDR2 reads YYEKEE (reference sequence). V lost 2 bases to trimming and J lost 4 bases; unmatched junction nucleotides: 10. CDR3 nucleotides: TGTGCCAGCAGCTTCGCAGGGGGCGCCCGGTCCACTGAAGCTTTCTTT. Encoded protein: CASSFAGGARSTEAFF. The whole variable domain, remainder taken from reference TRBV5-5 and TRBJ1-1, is DAGVTQSPTHLIKTRGQQVTLRCSPISGHKSVSWYQQVLGQGPQFIFQYYEKEERGRGNFPDRFSARQFPNYSSELNVNALLLGDSALYLCASSFAGGARSTEAFFGQGTRLTVV.

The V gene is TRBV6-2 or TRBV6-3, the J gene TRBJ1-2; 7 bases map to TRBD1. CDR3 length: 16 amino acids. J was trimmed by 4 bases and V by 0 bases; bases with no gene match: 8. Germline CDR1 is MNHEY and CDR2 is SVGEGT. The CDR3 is CASSYSLPGTVYGYTF. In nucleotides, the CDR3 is TGTGCCAGCAGTTACTCTTTACCCGGGACAGTCTATGGCTACACCTTC.

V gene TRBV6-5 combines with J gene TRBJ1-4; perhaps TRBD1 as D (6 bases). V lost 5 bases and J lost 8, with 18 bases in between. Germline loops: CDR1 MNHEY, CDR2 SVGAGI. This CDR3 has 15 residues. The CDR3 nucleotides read TGTGCCAGCAGTCTTCAACAGGGTTTGGAGGAAAAACTGTTTTTT. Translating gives CASSLQQGLEEKLFF.

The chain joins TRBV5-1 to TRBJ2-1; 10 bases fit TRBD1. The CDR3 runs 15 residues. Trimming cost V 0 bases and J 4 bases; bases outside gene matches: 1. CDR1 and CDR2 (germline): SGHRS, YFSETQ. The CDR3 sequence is CASSLGGQGYNEQFF. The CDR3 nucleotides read TGCGCCAGCAGCTTGGGGGGACAGGGGTACAATGAGCAGTTCTTC.

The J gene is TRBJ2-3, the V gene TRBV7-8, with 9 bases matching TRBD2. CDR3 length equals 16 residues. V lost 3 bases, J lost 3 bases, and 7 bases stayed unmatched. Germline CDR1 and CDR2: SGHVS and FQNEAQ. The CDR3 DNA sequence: TGTGCCAGCAGCTTCACGGGACTAGCCGTTACAGATACGCAGTATTTT. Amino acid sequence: CASSFTGLAVTDTQYF.

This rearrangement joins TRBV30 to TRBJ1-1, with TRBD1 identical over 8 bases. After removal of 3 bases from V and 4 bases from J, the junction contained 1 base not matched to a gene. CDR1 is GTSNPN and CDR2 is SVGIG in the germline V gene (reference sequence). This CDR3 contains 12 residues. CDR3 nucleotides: TGTGCCTGGAGCAGGGGGCTCACTGAAGCTTTCTTT. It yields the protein CAWSRGLTEAFF.

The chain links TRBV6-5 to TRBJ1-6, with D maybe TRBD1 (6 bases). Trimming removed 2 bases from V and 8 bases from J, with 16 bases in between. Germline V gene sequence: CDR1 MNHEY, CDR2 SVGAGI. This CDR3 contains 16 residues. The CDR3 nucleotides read TGTGCCAGCAGTTACCGGGGGGCTCCTTATGATTCACCCCTCCACTTT. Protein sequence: CASSYRGAPYDSPLHF.